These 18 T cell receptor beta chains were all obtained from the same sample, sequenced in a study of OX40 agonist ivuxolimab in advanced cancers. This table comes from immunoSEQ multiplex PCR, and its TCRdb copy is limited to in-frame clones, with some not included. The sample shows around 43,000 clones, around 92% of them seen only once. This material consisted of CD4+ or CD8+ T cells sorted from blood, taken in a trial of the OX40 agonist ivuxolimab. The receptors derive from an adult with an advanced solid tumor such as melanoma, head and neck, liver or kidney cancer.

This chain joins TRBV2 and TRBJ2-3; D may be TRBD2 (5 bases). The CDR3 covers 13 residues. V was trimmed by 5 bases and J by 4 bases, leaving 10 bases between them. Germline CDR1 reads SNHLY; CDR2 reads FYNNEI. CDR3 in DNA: TGTGCCAGCAGTCTTCTAGCCGCAGATACGCAGTATTTT. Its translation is CASSLLAADTQYF.

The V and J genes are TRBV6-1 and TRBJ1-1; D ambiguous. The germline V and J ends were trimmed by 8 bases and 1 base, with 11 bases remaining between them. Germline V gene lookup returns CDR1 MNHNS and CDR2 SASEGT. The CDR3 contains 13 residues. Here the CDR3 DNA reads TGTGCCAGCTCGGCCGGGGAGAACACTGAAGCTTTCTTT. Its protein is CASSAGENTEAFF.

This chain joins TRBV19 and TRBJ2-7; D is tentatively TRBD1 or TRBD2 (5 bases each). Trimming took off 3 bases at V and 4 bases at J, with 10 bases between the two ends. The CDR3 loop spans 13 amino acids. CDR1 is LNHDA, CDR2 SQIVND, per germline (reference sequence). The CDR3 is CASSIKGRYEQYF. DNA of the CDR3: TGTGCCAGTAGTATTAAGGGACGTTACGAGCAGTACTTC.

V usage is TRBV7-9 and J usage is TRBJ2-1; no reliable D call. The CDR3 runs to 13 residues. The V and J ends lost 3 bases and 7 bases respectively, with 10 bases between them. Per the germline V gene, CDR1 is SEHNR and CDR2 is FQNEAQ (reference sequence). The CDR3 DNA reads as TGTGCCAGCAGCTTTCATCCCGATAATGAGCAGTTCTTC. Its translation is CASSFHPDNEQFF.

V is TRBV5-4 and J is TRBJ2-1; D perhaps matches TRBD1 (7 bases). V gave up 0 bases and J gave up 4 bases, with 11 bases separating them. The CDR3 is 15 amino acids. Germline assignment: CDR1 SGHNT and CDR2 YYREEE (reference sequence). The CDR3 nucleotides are TGTGCCAGCAGCTTGGGGGACAGCGGGTACAATGAGCAGTTCTTC. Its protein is CASSLGDSGYNEQFF. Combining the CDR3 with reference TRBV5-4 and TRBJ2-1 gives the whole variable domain ETGVTQSPTHLIKTRGQQVTLRCSSQSGHNTVSWYQQALGQGPQFIFQYYREEENGRGNFPPRFSGLQFPNYSSELNVNALELDDSALYLCASSLGDSGYNEQFFGPGTRLTVL.

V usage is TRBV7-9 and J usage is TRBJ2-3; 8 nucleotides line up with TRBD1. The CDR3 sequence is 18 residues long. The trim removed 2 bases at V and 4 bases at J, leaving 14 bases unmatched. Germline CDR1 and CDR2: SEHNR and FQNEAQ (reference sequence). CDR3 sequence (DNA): TGTGCCAGCAGCTTAATTGACTCATCAGGGGGCTGGGCAGATACGCAGTATTTT. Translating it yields CASSLIDSSGGWADTQYF.

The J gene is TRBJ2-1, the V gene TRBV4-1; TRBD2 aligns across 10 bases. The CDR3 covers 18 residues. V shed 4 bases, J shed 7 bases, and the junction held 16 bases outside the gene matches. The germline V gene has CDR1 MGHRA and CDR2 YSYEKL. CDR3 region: CASSRSGDPSGGRNEQFF. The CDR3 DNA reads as TGCGCCAGCAGCCGATCGGGGGATCCTAGCGGGGGTCGGAATGAGCAGTTCTTC.

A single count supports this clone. The CDR3 loop is CSVPRGGFTDTQYF. Written as DNA, the CDR3 is TGCAGCGTCCCCCGGGGGGGATTCACAGATACGCAGTATTTT. The chain uses TRBV29-1 and TRBJ2-3, with 8 nucleotides matching TRBD2. The CDR3 contains 14 residues. V gave up 6 bases and J gave up 2 bases; unmatched junction bases: 7. The germline V gene has CDR1 SQVTM and CDR2 ANQGSEA.

CDR3 in amino acids: CASSYSETYGYTF. The CDR3 nucleotides read TGTGCCAGCAGTTACTCGGAGACCTATGGCTACACCTTC. The genes are TRBV6-5 and TRBJ1-2; D is unclear. CDR1 and CDR2 (germline): MNHEY, SVGAGI. This CDR3 spans 13 amino acids. The ends were cut back, 0 bases at V and 4 bases at J, with 6 bases in the middle.

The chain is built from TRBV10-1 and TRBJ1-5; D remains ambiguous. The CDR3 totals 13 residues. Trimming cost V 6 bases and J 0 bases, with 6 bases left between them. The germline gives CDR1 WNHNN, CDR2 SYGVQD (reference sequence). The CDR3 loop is CASSAYSNQPQHF. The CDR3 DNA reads TGCGCCAGCAGCGCGTATAGCAATCAGCCCCAGCATTTT.

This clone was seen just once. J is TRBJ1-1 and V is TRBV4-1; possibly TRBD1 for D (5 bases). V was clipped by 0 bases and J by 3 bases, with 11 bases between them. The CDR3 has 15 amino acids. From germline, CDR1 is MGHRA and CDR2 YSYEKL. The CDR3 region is CASSQDGARDTEAFF. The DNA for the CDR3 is TGCGCCAGCAGCCAAGACGGGGCGCGGGACACTGAAGCTTTCTTT.

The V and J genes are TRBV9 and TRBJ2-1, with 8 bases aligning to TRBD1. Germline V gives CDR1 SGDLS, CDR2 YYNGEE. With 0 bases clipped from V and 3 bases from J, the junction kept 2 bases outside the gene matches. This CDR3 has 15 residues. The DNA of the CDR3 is TGTGCCAGCAGCGTAGCCAGGGGGCTCTACAATGAGCAGTTCTTC. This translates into CASSVARGLYNEQFF.

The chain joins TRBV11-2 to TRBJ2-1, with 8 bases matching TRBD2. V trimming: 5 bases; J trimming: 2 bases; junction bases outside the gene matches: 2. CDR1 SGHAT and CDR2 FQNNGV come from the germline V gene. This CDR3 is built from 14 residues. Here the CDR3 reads CASSPSGPYNEQFF. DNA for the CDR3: TGTGCCAGCAGCCCTAGCGGGCCCTACAATGAGCAGTTCTTC.

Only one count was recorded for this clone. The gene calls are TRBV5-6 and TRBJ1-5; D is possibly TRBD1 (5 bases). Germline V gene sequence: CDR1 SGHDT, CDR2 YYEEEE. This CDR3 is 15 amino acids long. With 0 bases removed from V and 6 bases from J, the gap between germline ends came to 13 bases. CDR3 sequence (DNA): TGTGCCAGCAGCTTGGGGAGGGGACCGGCTCAGCCCCAGCATTTT. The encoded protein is CASSLGRGPAQPQHF.

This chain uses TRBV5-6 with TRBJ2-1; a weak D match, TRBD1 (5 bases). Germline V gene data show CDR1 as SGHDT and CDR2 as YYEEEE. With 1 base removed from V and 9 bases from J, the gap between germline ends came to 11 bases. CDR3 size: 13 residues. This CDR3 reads CASSLSRQGEQFF. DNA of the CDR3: TGTGCCAGCAGCTTGTCAAGGCAGGGTGAGCAGTTCTTC. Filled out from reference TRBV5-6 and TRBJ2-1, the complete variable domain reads DAGVTQSPTHLIKTRGQQVTLRCSPKSGHDTVSWYQQALGQGPQFIFQYYEEEERQRGNFPDRFSGHQFPNYSSELNVNALLLGDSALYLCASSLSRQGEQFFGPGTRLTVL.

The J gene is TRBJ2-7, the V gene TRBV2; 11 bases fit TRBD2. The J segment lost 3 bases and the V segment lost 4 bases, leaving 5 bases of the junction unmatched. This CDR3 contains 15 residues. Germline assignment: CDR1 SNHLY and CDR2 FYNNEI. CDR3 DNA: TGTGCCAGCAGTGGCACTAGCGGGGGTAACTACGAGCAGTACTTC. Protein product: CASSGTSGGNYEQYF. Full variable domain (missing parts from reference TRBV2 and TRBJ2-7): EPEVTQTPSHQVTQMGQEVILRCVPISNHLYFYWYRQILGQKVEFLVSFYNNEISEKSEIFDDQFSVERPDGSNFTLKIRSTKLEDSAMYFCASSGTSGGNYEQYFGPGTRLTVT.

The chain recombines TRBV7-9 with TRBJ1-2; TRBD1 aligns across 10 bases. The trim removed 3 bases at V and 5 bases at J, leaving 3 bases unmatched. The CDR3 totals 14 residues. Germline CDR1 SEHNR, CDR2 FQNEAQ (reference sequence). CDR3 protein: CASSLTGGVYGYTF. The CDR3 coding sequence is TGTGCCAGCAGCTTGACAGGGGGCGTGTATGGCTACACCTTC.

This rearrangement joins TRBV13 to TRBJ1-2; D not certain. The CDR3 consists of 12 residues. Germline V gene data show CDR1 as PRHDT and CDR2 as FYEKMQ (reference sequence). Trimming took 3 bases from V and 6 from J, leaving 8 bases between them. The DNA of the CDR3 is TGTGCCAGCAGCTTGGAAGTCAATGGCTACACCTTC. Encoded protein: CASSLEVNGYTF.